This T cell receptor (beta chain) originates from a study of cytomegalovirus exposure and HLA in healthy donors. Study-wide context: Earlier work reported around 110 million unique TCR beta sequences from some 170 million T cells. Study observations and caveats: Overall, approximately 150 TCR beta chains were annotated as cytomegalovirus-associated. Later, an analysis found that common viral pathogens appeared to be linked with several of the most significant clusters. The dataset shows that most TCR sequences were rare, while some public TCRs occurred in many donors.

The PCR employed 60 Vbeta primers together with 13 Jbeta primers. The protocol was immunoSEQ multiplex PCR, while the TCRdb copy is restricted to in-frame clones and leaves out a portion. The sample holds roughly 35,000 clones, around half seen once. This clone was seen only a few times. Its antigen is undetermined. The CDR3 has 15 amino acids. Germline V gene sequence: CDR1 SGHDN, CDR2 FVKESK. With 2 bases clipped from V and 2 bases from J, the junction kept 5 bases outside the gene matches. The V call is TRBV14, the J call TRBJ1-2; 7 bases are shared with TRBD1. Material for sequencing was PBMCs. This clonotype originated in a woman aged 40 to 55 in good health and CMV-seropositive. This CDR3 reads CASSQSGRGNYGYTF. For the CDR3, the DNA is TGTGCCAGCAGCCAAAGTGGCAGGGGGAACTATGGCTACACCTTC.